This TCR beta chain was profiled in a study of blood T cell repertoires in COVID-19. Germline V gene sequence: CDR1 SGHNT, CDR2 YENEEA. Germline trimming cut 5 bases from V and 4 bases from J; bases unmatched to any gene: 8. CDR3 length: 15 amino acids. Assay used: immunoSEQ multiplex PCR; TCRdb lists only in-frame clones, some missing. The sample carries around 250,000 clones, approximately 88% recorded once. Specimen: PBMCs or T cells enriched from blood (not recorded which). The chain uses TRBV11-3 and TRBJ1-2; 9 bases line up with TRBD1. This TCR derives from a middle-aged woman who had been exposed to COVID-19. The CDR3 sequence is CASSPRSGQGYGYTF. The CDR3 DNA sequence: TGTGCCAGCAGCCCCCGCTCGGGACAGGGCTATGGCTACACCTTC.